Listed here are 20 T cell receptor beta chains from one sample, sequenced in a study of blood T cells in healthy people across ages. A sample-barcoded 5' primer and a J-beta primer mix were used in a second PCR of roughly 7 to 12 cycles. TCRdb used MiXCR to reprocess the 5' RACE reads, holding one entry per CDR3 protein. The sample includes hundreds of thousands of distinct CDR3 sequences, roughly two fifths seen only once; the top ten take 25% to 30%. Sequences were obtained from blood. Receptor source: an elderly man in good health.

This sequence joins TRBV13 and TRBJ2-5, with 11 bases identical to TRBD2. CDR1 and CDR2 (germline): PRHDT, FYEKMQ (reference sequence). This CDR3 region has 14 residues. Germline trimming cut 5 bases from V and 11 bases from J; bases unmatched to any gene: 10. The CDR3 DNA follows: TGTGCCAGCAGCCTTAGCGGGGGGGCGGATGAGCAGTACTTC. Translation: CASSLSGGADEQYF.

The chain couples TRBV5-1 to TRBJ1-4, with TRBD1 matching over 7 bases. V lost 2 bases and J lost 0; bases outside the gene matches: 4. The V gene's germline CDR1 is SGHRS and CDR2 YFSETQ. The CDR3 totals 16 residues. The CDR3 reads CASSFGQVATNEKLFF. CDR3 nucleotides: TGCGCCAGCAGCTTTGGACAGGTTGCAACTAATGAAAAACTGTTTTTT.

This clonotype was counted once. The conserved closing phenylalanine or tryptophan is absent in this CDR3, likely reflecting a read error. This chain joins TRBV3-1 and TRBJ2-7, with a possible D match to TRBD1 (5 bases). Deletions cut 1 base from V and 0 bases from J, with 7 bases between. In germline, CDR1 is LGHDT, CDR2 YNNKEL (reference sequence). CDR3 length equals 14 residues. CDR3 protein: CASSQGQLSYEQYY. CDR3 bases: TGTGCCAGCAGCCAAGGACAGCTCTCCTACGAGCAGTACTAC.

This chain links TRBV4-1 with TRBJ2-7; D is ambiguous. Trimming left V 1 base short and J 4 bases short, with 17 bases between. The CDR3 has 16 residues. Germline CDR1 MGHRA, CDR2 YSYEKL. As DNA, the CDR3 is TGCGCCAGCAGCCAAGTCTTCGGCAGATCCTCATACGAGCAGTACTTC. Residues: CASSQVFGRSSYEQYF.

This clonotype showed up just a few times. The chain has TRBV4-3 and TRBJ2-5, with D unresolved. The CDR3 length is 15 residues. The germline gives CDR1 LGHNA, CDR2 YSLEER. Trimming took off 0 bases at V and 1 base at J, with 9 bases between the two ends. CDR3 sequence reads: CASSQEWGPQETQYF. In DNA, the CDR3 is TGCGCCAGCAGCCAAGAGTGGGGTCCCCAAGAGACCCAGTACTTC.

Of note for this clonotype: One end of the junction varies from germline; a read error may be responsible. The V gene is TRBV10-1, the J gene TRBJ2-7, with 10 bases matching TRBD2. The CDR3 length is 15 residues. CDR1 is WNHNN, CDR2 SYGVQD, per germline (reference sequence). CDR3 nucleotides: TGCACCAGCAGTAAGGTAGCGGGAGGAACCTACGAGCAGTACTTC. It translates to CTSSKVAGGTYEQYF.

The rearrangement uses TRBV4-3 and TRBJ2-5, with a possible D match to TRBD1 (6 bases). The end of the DNA is better explained by TRBJ2-7, so the J call may be wrong. Germline CDR1 reads LGHNA; CDR2 reads YSLEER. This CDR3 region has 16 residues. The CDR3 DNA is TGCGCCAGCAGCCAAGATAGTAGGCAGGGGTTCTACGAGCAGTACTTC. This sequence encodes CASSQDSRQGFYEQYF.

This clonotype came up many times. V is TRBV7-2 and J is TRBJ2-3; maybe TRBD2 (5 bases). V lost 1 base and J lost 1, with 6 bases in between. The CDR3 contains 14 residues. The germline V gene has CDR1 SGHTA and CDR2 FQGNSA. In DNA, the CDR3 is TGTGCCAGCAGCTTAGTGCGGGGCACAGATACGCAGTATTTT. This encodes CASSLVRGTDTQYF.

The sample holds one count of this clonotype. The chain couples TRBV7-2 to TRBJ1-2, with D perhaps matching TRBD1 (5 bases). The CDR3 loop spans 16 amino acids. Trimming took off 1 base at V and 7 bases at J, with 19 bases between the two ends. CDR1 is SGHTA and CDR2 is FQGNSA in the germline V gene. The CDR3 DNA reads TGTGCCAGCAGCTTAGGTCTGGTGAGGGACCATGGTGGCTACACCTTC. It encodes CASSLGLVRDHGGYTF.

The rearrangement uses TRBV5-5 and TRBJ2-3; 7 bases agree with TRBD1. Germline V gene sequence: CDR1 SGHKS, CDR2 YYEKEE (reference sequence). This CDR3 has 16 amino acids. The trim removed 4 bases at V and 2 bases at J, leaving 10 bases unmatched. CDR3: CASSRDSQTFTDTQYF. The CDR3 nucleotides read TGTGCCAGCAGCCGGGACAGCCAAACGTTCACAGATACGCAGTATTTT.

This clonotype was picked up a small number of times. The chain links TRBV10-3 to TRBJ2-1, with D perhaps TRBD2 (7 bases). Trimming stripped 6 bases from V and 0 bases from J, with 24 bases between. Germline CDR1 and CDR2: ENHRY and SYGVKD. The CDR3 extends over 19 amino acids. CDR3 in amino acids: CAISARSSGGKSSYNEQFF. The CDR3, as DNA: TGTGCCATCAGCGCAAGGTCGTCGGGGGGCAAGAGCTCCTACAATGAGCAGTTCTTC.

The chain couples TRBV6-6 to TRBJ1-4; 9 nucleotides align to TRBD1. Germline V gene lookup returns CDR1 MNHNY and CDR2 SVGAGI (reference sequence). This CDR3 comprises 15 residues. V shed 8 bases, J shed 0 bases, and the junction held 4 bases outside the gene matches. The CDR3 is CASQGQGATNEKLFF. The CDR3, as DNA: TGTGCCAGCCAGGGACAGGGTGCAACTAATGAAAAACTGTTTTTT.

As for this clonotype: This clone may be a read error of a much larger clone one base away. This chain joins TRBV7-9 and TRBJ2-4; D is uncertain. CDR1 is SEHNR and CDR2 is FQNEAQ in the germline V gene (reference sequence). The CDR3 consists of 13 residues. The CDR3 loop reads CASSVIGKHIQYF. CDR3 bases: TGTGCCAGCAGCGTAATAGGCAAACACATTCAGTACTTC. The full variable domain, in which reference TRBV7-9 and TRBJ2-4 provide the parts outside the CDR3, is DTGVSQNPRHKITKRGQNVTFRCDPISEHNRLYWYRQTLGQGPEFLTYFQNEAQLEKSRLLSDRFSAERPKGSFSTLEIQRTEQGDSAMYLCASSVIGKHIQYFGAGTRLSVL.

V and J are TRBV28 and TRBJ1-6; D gene unclear. This CDR3 spans 17 amino acids. V dropped 6 bases and J dropped 0 bases, with 15 bases sitting between them. Germline V gives CDR1 MDHEN, CDR2 SYDVKM. CDR3 sequence reads: CASSPPGGSSYNSPLHF. For the CDR3, the DNA is TGTGCCAGCAGCCCACCGGGCGGAAGCTCCTATAATTCACCCCTCCACTTT.

The V and J genes are TRBV20-1 and TRBJ1-2; possibly TRBD1 for D (5 bases). Per the germline V gene, CDR1 is DFQATT and CDR2 is SNEGSKA (reference sequence). The length of the CDR3 is 13 residues. Trimming removed 5 bases from V and 6 bases from J, with 16 bases in between. Here the CDR3 reads CSAQDNVGNGYTF. CDR3 in DNA: TGCAGTGCTCAGGACAACGTCGGTAATGGCTACACCTTC.

This clonotype showed up just a few times. The chain couples TRBV5-6 to TRBJ2-3; 9 bases are a match to TRBD1. V was clipped by 2 bases and J by 3 bases; unmatched bases: 7. The CDR3 loop spans 16 amino acids. The germline gives CDR1 SGHDT, CDR2 YYEEEE. The CDR3 region has the DNA TGTGCCAGCAGCTTAGTGACAGGGGGGTATACAGATACGCAGTATTTT. Translating gives CASSLVTGGYTDTQYF. Full variable domain (outside the CDR3, taken from reference TRBV5-6 and TRBJ2-3): DAGVTQSPTHLIKTRGQQVTLRCSPKSGHDTVSWYQQALGQGPQFIFQYYEEEERQRGNFPDRFSGHQFPNYSSELNVNALLLGDSALYLCASSLVTGGYTDTQYFGPGTRLTVL.

The rearrangement links TRBV13 to TRBJ1-6; the D is unclear. The CDR3 extends over 16 amino acids. Trimming shortened V by 5 bases and J by 0 bases, and 11 bases separated the two germline ends. The V gene's germline CDR1 is PRHDT and CDR2 FYEKMQ (reference sequence). CDR3 in DNA: TGTGCCAGCAGCCTACGTCCGAGCTCCTATAATTCACCCCTCCACTTT. Amino acid sequence: CASSLRPSSYNSPLHF.

This clonotype turned up a few times. Germline and junction disagree at one end, which may indicate a read error. The chain has TRBV20-1 and TRBJ2-7, with 7 nucleotides matching TRBD2. Germline assignment: CDR1 DFQATT and CDR2 SNEGSKA (reference sequence). The CDR3 consists of 15 residues. The CDR3 reads CSTSSVGEGYYEQYF. CDR3 nucleotides: TGCAGTACTAGCTCGGTTGGGGAGGGATACTACGAGCAGTACTTC.

The chain links TRBV6-5 to TRBJ2-6; 8 bases match TRBD1. Germline lookup yields CDR1 MNHEY and CDR2 SVGAGI. Trimming cost V 0 bases and J 3 bases; bases outside gene matches: 16. This CDR3 is built from 21 residues. CDR3 residues: CASSYSPKAGGYLYGANVLTF. CDR3 DNA sequence: TGTGCCAGCAGTTACTCTCCTAAGGCAGGGGGCTATTTGTATGGGGCCAACGTCCTGACTTTC.

The chain couples TRBV14 to TRBJ2-5; 7 bases are shared with TRBD1. Trimming cost V 1 base and J 0 bases; bases outside gene matches: 5. Germline CDR1 SGHDN, CDR2 FVKESK. The CDR3 extends over 16 amino acids. The CDR3 sequence is CASSQASGQDQETQYF. CDR3 in DNA: TGTGCCAGCAGCCAAGCCTCCGGACAGGACCAAGAGACCCAGTACTTC.